The 19 T cell receptor beta chains reported below all come from one sample, sequenced in a study of Ad26.COV2.S vaccination and SARS-CoV-2 variants (dated by TCRdb to about 2021). Library preparation used the immunoSEQ multiplex PCR assay. The clones in this table, taken by TCRdb from immuneACCESS, are in-frame only. Not every clone is retained; where verified, under half of the shortfall comes from an unresolved V gene, and the cause of the rest is unknown. In this sample the table shows hundreds of thousands of clones, approximately 89% of which occur a single time. Approximately 3.3% of the sample lies in the top ten. Sample treatment or condition, as interpreted from the label and publication: roughly 20 received Ad26.COV2.S at low or high dose, single or two shots; 5 received placebo; per-sample allocation not given. For vaccine and placebo recipients, the sequenced repertoires came from samples collected on day 63 after the first injection.

The material was peripheral blood, obtained in a trial of Ad26.COV2.S vaccine versus placebo. The receptors stem from a person aged 18-65 years who received the Ad26.COV2.S COVID-19 vaccine or a placebo.

This clone was recorded once. The V and J genes are TRBV5-6 and TRBJ2-1, with D possibly matching TRBD2 (5 bases). The germline V gene encodes CDR1 SGHDT and CDR2 YYEEEE. Between the trimmed V and J ends, which lost 0 bases and 4 bases, there was a span of 8 bases. The CDR3 sequence is 14 residues long. CDR3 nucleotides: TGTGCCAGCAGCTTGGCCTGGACTTACAATGAGCAGTTCTTC. It translates to CASSLAWTYNEQFF.

This clone occurred once. This chain connects TRBV2 to TRBJ1-1, with D unresolved. The CDR3 loop spans 12 amino acids. Germline CDR1 SNHLY, CDR2 FYNNEI. V gave up 8 bases and J gave up 8 bases, with 15 bases separating them. The chain's CDR3 is CASPLVGREAFF. Written as DNA, the CDR3 is TGTGCCAGCCCTCTGGTCGGAAGAGAAGCTTTCTTT. The full variable domain, with the rest looked up from reference TRBV2 and TRBJ1-1, is EPEVTQTPSHQVTQMGQEVILRCVPISNHLYFYWYRQILGQKVEFLVSFYNNEISEKSEIFDDQFSVERPDGSNFTLKIRSTKLEDSAMYFCASPLVGREAFFGQGTRLTVV.

V is TRBV7-8 and J is TRBJ1-5; D ambiguous. Germline CDR1 and CDR2: SGHVS and FQNEAQ. The CDR3 runs to 12 residues. V was pared by 1 base and J by 7 bases, with 5 bases between. CDR3 amino acids: CASSLEGQPQHF. The CDR3 nucleotides read TGTGCCAGCAGCTTAGAGGGACAGCCCCAGCATTTT.

V gene TRBV5-4 combines with J gene TRBJ1-1; D unresolved. Germline loops: CDR1 SGHNT, CDR2 YYREEE (reference sequence). V was pared by 2 bases and J by 0 bases, with 8 bases between. CDR3 length: 14 amino acids. The CDR3 region has the DNA TGTGCCAGCAGCTTCGGACTCCTGAACACTGAAGCTTTCTTT. Amino acid sequence: CASSFGLLNTEAFF.

This chain connects TRBV19 to TRBJ2-6; 8 nucleotides align to TRBD2. Trimming cost V 10 bases and J 1 base; bases outside gene matches: 24. The CDR3 loop spans 21 amino acids. Looked up from germline, CDR1 is LNHDA and CDR2 is SQIVND (reference sequence). The CDR3 here is CAIYRGGGLPKQVSGANVLTF. For the CDR3, the DNA is TGTGCCATCTACCGGGGGGGCGGACTACCCAAGCAAGTTTCTGGGGCCAACGTCCTGACTTTC.

The rearrangement uses TRBV6-5 and TRBJ1-3; 8 nucleotides agree with TRBD1. V was clipped by 6 bases and J by 3 bases; unmatched bases: 7. CDR3 length equals 15 residues. The germline CDR1 and CDR2 sequences are MNHEY and SVGAGI. The chain's CDR3 is CASSYDRGGGNTIYF. The DNA of the CDR3 is TGTGCCAGCAGCTACGACAGGGGAGGTGGAAACACCATATATTTT.

J is TRBJ2-7 and V is TRBV4-3; D is possibly TRBD2 (5 bases). There are 13 residues in the CDR3. CDR1 and CDR2 (germline): LGHNA, YSLEER. Trimming took off 0 bases at V and 3 bases at J, with 6 bases between the two ends. The CDR3 coding sequence is TGCGCCAGCAGCCAAGATCGGGGCTACGAGCAGTACTTC. It codes for CASSQDRGYEQYF.

This chain joins TRBV10-3 and TRBJ1-1; no reliable D call. Germline V lookup: CDR1 ENHRY, CDR2 SYGVKD. Trimming shortened V by 4 bases and J by 2 bases, and 2 bases separated the two germline ends. The CDR3 has 11 residues. CDR3 sequence: CAISGNTEAFF. Here the CDR3 DNA reads TGTGCCATCAGTGGCAACACTGAAGCTTTCTTT.

V is TRBV5-4 and J is TRBJ2-1; 9 bases agree with TRBD1. The germline V gene encodes CDR1 SGHNT and CDR2 YYREEE (reference sequence). The CDR3 loop spans 15 amino acids. Trimming took 2 bases from V and 4 from J; bases not matched to a gene: 4. The DNA for the CDR3 is TGTGCCAGCAGCTTCAGGGACAGGGCATACAATGAGCAGTTCTTC. Amino acids: CASSFRDRAYNEQFF.

This chain joins TRBV19 and TRBJ1-2; 7 bases fit TRBD1. The CDR3 spans 15 residues. Germline lookup yields CDR1 LNHDA and CDR2 SQIVND (reference sequence). V was pared by 3 bases and J by 4 bases, with 8 bases of the junction left unmatched. The CDR3 region is CASSMGQPWSYGYTF. CDR3 nucleotides: TGTGCCAGTAGTATGGGACAGCCTTGGAGCTATGGCTACACCTTC.

The genes are TRBV7-2 and TRBJ1-6; weak D call: TRBD1 (6 bases). The CDR3 is made up of 15 amino acids. Trimming took 5 bases from V and 7 from J, leaving 15 bases between them. CDR1 SGHTA and CDR2 FQGNSA come from the germline V gene. The CDR3: CASSTRDTRNSPLHF. CDR3 DNA sequence: TGTGCCAGCAGCACCCGGGACACAAGAAATTCACCCCTCCACTTT.

The chain joins TRBV13 to TRBJ2-7; the D gene is possibly TRBD1 (6 bases). The V and J ends lost 7 bases and 5 bases respectively, with 15 bases between them. The germline gives CDR1 PRHDT, CDR2 FYEKMQ (reference sequence). This CDR3 region has 13 residues. In DNA form, the CDR3 reads TGTGCCAGCAACATGGGGGCCGGGAACGAGCAGTACTTC. Translated: CASNMGAGNEQYF.

This clone was seen only once. The CDR3 DNA sequence: TGTGCCTGGAGCGTACCAACAGGGGTAAACTATGGCTACACCTTC. Translation: CAWSVPTGVNYGYTF. The V gene is TRBV30, the J gene TRBJ1-2; 7 bases are shared with TRBD1. The CDR3 runs to 15 residues. V trimming: 3 bases; J trimming: 2 bases; junction bases outside the gene matches: 9. Germline V gene lookup returns CDR1 GTSNPN and CDR2 SVGIG (reference sequence). Supplemented by reference TRBV30 and TRBJ1-2, the full variable domain reads SQTIHQWPATLVQPVGSPLSLECTVEGTSNPNLYWYRQAAGRGLQLLFYSVGIGQISSEVPQNLSASRPQDRQFILSSKKLLLSDSGFYLCAWSVPTGVNYGYTFGSGTRLTVV.

The gene calls are TRBV7-3 and TRBJ2-2; TRBD2 is a possible D gene (5 bases). The CDR3 contains 14 residues. V was pared by 3 bases and J by 2 bases, with 7 bases between. Germline assignment: CDR1 SGHTA and CDR2 FQGTGA. Here the CDR3 DNA reads TGTGCCAGCAGCTTCGGGATTAACACCGGGGAGCTGTTTTTT. It codes for CASSFGINTGELFF.

The chain employs TRBV30 and TRBJ1-1, with D hard to call. Germline V lookup: CDR1 GTSNPN, CDR2 SVGIG (reference sequence). The CDR3 sequence is 13 residues long. V lost 2 bases, J lost 3 bases, and 10 bases lay in between. CDR3 sequence reads: CAWSSAVDTEAFF. The CDR3 DNA sequence: TGTGCCTGGAGTTCGGCGGTCGACACTGAAGCTTTCTTT.

This sequence joins TRBV28 and TRBJ1-2; perhaps TRBD1 as D (6 bases). Trimming stripped 2 bases from V and 8 bases from J, with 12 bases between. The CDR3 is 13 amino acids. Germline loops: CDR1 MDHEN, CDR2 SYDVKM. DNA for the CDR3: TGTGCCAGCAGTTTAACAGGGAGGGAGGGCTACACCTTC. Protein sequence: CASSLTGREGYTF.

The genes are TRBV2 and TRBJ1-6; D remains unclear. The germline CDR1 and CDR2 sequences are SNHLY and FYNNEI. This CDR3 region has 14 residues. Trimming removed 5 bases from V and 9 bases from J, with 14 bases in between. The CDR3, as DNA: TGTGCCAGCAGTCGGCAGGTTGATGGTTCACCCCTCCACTTT. Residues: CASSRQVDGSPLHF.

J is TRBJ1-1 and V is TRBV5-4, with D tentatively TRBD1 (6 bases). Germline V CDR1 and CDR2: SGHNT, YYREEE (reference sequence). CDR3 length: 14 residues. V was clipped by 1 base and J by 4 bases, with 11 bases between them. CDR3 in DNA: TGTGCCAGCAGCTTGAGGGGGGGCATCACTGAAGCTTTCTTT. It is translated as CASSLRGGITEAFF.

This sequence joins TRBV10-1 and TRBJ2-2; 12 bases map to TRBD1. The CDR3 runs to 19 residues. Trimming cost V 4 bases and J 4 bases; bases outside gene matches: 13. CDR1 is WNHNN, CDR2 SYGVQD, per germline (reference sequence). CDR3 coding DNA: TGCGCCAGCAGTGGATTTGGGACAGGGGGCCTTTCGGGCACCGGGGAGCTGTTTTTT. It encodes CASSGFGTGGLSGTGELFF.